This T cell receptor (beta chain) emerged from a study of blood T cell repertoires in COVID-19 (dated by TCRdb to about 2020). For context, the study as a whole: Samples from collaborators originated in the United States, Italy and Spain and spanned both the acute and convalescent phases of COVID-19. Where available, HLA class I and class II types were obtained from metadata supplied by the sample provider rather than from assay-based typing. Sample metadata almost always included a de-identified subject ID, COVID-19 status, age in years and sex. The repertoires were made available in a free public database intended to serve as a resource for research on the immune response to SARS-CoV-2. The material from the prospective study consisted of cDNA or gDNA derived from T cells, B-cell-depleted T cells, or PBMCs. The samples were drawn from the first 160 participants of the ongoing ImmuneRACE study and from some 1,300 subjects provided by 6 global collaborators. The dataset comprised deeply sampled blood TCRbeta repertoires from subjects exposed to, actively infected with, or recovered from COVID-19. General study outcomes and caveats: Clinical and demographic metadata were provided uncurated, with the amount varying by source and participant.

The immunoSEQ Assay, a bias-controlled multiplex PCR, was used to amplify TCRbeta CDR3 regions from genomic DNA. As for the original processing: Nucleated cell counts per sample were estimated from amplification of reference gene primers within the assay. To quantify the absolute abundance of each unique TCRbeta CDR3 rearrangement, sequence reads were collapsed and filtered. For each sample, productive Simpson clonality was calculated as the square root of Simpson's diversity index across productive rearrangements. Drawn from immuneACCESS, this table holds only the in-frame rearrangements with V and J called that TCRdb kept. Clones are partly lost; checked studies trace under half to an unresolved V gene and leave the rest unexplained. The V and J calls and clone size are taken from that table; D and trimming were inferred from the DNA. In all, the sample holds 150,000 to 200,000 clones, and approximately 88% of those were seen once. The ten top clones hold around 7% of the sample.

For this chain, trimming is 7 bases at the V end and 3 bases at the J end, and the number of junction bases without a gene match is 3. The CDR3 measures 13 amino acids from cysteine to phenylalanine. Left in the record is the CDR3 DNA by itself, 39 bases read in frame from the first base. Looking up the germline V gene yields CDR1 SGDLS and CDR2 YYNGEE. Each collaborating institution followed its own protocols to collect whole blood in K2EDTA tubes. For TCRbeta analysis, collaborator samples were shipped as frozen whole blood, as isolated PBMCs, or as DNA extracted from either sample type. A note on this clone: The clone's antigen remains unknown. No quality values exist for individual bases; no much larger clone is one base distant.

This receptor was obtained from a man aged 35 to 55 with acute or convalescent COVID-19. Here the chain combines TRBV9 and TRBJ2-7; TRBD1 aligns with 11 central bases. Input material: peripheral blood. The CDR3 has the sequence CASSGQGDYEQYF. The nucleotides are TGTGCCAGCTCGGGACAGGGGGACTACGAGCAGTACTTC.